The 20 T cell receptor beta chains listed next were all sequenced from one sample in a study of Ad26.COV2.S vaccination and SARS-CoV-2 variants. This table comes from immunoSEQ multiplex PCR, and its TCRdb copy is limited to in-frame clones, with some not included. The table records hundreds of thousands of clones, around 90% of them present only once. Noted treatment: over 15 received Ad26.COV2.S at low or high dose, single or two shots; roughly 5 received placebo; per-sample allocation not given. Material that was analyzed had been drawn on day 63 after the first vaccine or placebo injection. The sequences come from peripheral blood, collected in a trial of Ad26.COV2.S vaccine versus placebo. The receptors derive from a person aged 18-65 years who received the Ad26.COV2.S COVID-19 vaccine or a placebo.

The count of this clone is one. This chain joins TRBV2 and TRBJ1-5, with D hard to call. Trimming removed 6 bases at V and 0 bases at J, with 9 bases between. In germline, CDR1 is SNHLY, CDR2 FYNNEI. The CDR3 runs to 14 residues. DNA of the CDR3: TGTGCCAGCAGGGAGCCGTATAGCAATCAGCCCCAGCATTTT. It translates to CASREPYSNQPQHF.

The chain couples TRBV6-6 to TRBJ2-3; TRBD1 matches at 8 bases. V dropped 8 bases and J dropped 5; count of bases not matched to a gene: 15. CDR3 size: 16 residues. Per germline, CDR1 MNHNY and CDR2 SVGAGI (reference sequence). The CDR3 sequence: CASVRGLGQGEDTQYF. The CDR3 DNA sequence: TGTGCCAGCGTGCGGGGCCTCGGACAGGGAGAAGATACGCAGTATTTT.

CDR3 coding DNA: TGTGCCAGCAGCTTGGGAAGGGGTCGGACGTACCAAGAGACCCAGTACTTC. Translating gives CASSLGRGRTYQETQYF. This chain uses TRBV5-8 with TRBJ2-5; maybe TRBD1 (5 bases). The germline gives CDR1 SGHTS, CDR2 YDEGEE. The CDR3 length is 17 residues. V was shortened by 0 bases and J by 0 bases, with 15 bases between the two germline ends.

The chain combines TRBV4-1 with TRBJ1-4, with D unresolved. V lost 0 bases and J lost 16, with 18 bases in between. CDR3 size: 14 residues. Germline-derived CDR1 and CDR2 are MGHRA and YSYEKL. The CDR3 sequence: CASSQDWSDLQRFF. The CDR3 DNA sequence: TGCGCCAGCAGCCAAGATTGGTCCGACCTTCAACGGTTTTTT.

There are a few counts of this clone. The chain combines TRBV30 with TRBJ2-5; D is uncertain. The CDR3 is 13 residues long. The V gene lost 1 base and the J gene lost 0 bases, with 6 bases spanning the gap. Germline lookup yields CDR1 GTSNPN and CDR2 SVGIG (reference sequence). The CDR3 loop is CAWSDWDQETQYF. The CDR3 DNA is TGTGCCTGGAGTGATTGGGACCAAGAGACCCAGTACTTC.

V is TRBV4-3 and J is TRBJ2-1; a possible D gene is TRBD1 (6 bases). The length of the CDR3 is 18 residues. The germline gives CDR1 LGHNA, CDR2 YSLEER. The V end lost 0 bases, the J end lost 3 bases, and 18 bases lay between the germline ends. The CDR3 coding sequence is TGCGCCAGCAGCCAAGATTGGGAAAGGACAGCCGACTACAATGAGCAGTTCTTC. This encodes CASSQDWERTADYNEQFF.

This rearrangement joins TRBV7-2 to TRBJ2-3; either TRBD1 or TRBD2 may fit D (5 bases each). CDR1 is SGHTA and CDR2 is FQGNSA in the germline V gene. The V end lost 5 bases, the J end lost 0 bases, and 21 bases lay between the germline ends. The CDR3 has 18 residues. For the CDR3, the DNA is TGTGCCAGCAGCAGACAAGGTTCCGGGACGGTTAGCACAGATACGCAGTATTTT. Translating it yields CASSRQGSGTVSTDTQYF.

The chain combines TRBV30 with TRBJ1-1; unclear D gene. The CDR3 has 13 residues. Germline V gene lookup returns CDR1 GTSNPN and CDR2 SVGIG (reference sequence). V was trimmed by 2 bases and J by 7 bases, leaving 14 bases between them. CDR3 bases: TGTGCCTGGAGTCGGCAAACCCGGGGTGAAGCTTTCTTT. This sequence encodes CAWSRQTRGEAFF.

The rearrangement uses TRBV27 and TRBJ2-4, with D hard to call. The CDR3 runs to 12 residues. Germline-derived CDR1 and CDR2 are MNHEY and SMNVEV (reference sequence). Trimming stripped 9 bases from V and 3 bases from J, with 9 bases between. This CDR3 reads CASGWVKNIQYF. CDR3 sequence (DNA): TGTGCCAGTGGTTGGGTCAAAAACATTCAGTACTTC.

The chain recombines TRBV2 with TRBJ1-5; no clear D gene. The CDR3 covers 13 residues. V dropped 7 bases and J dropped 1 base, with 8 bases sitting between them. In germline, CDR1 is SNHLY, CDR2 FYNNEI. The CDR3, as DNA: TGTGCCAGCAACATGGACAGCAATCAGCCCCAGCATTTT. Amino acid sequence: CASNMDSNQPQHF.

The genes are TRBV6-5 and TRBJ1-1; no clear D gene. With 5 bases removed from V and 5 bases from J, the gap between germline ends came to 12 bases. The CDR3 consists of 13 residues. Germline CDR1 reads MNHEY; CDR2 reads SVGAGI. The CDR3 is CASSHELGTEAFF. For the CDR3, the DNA is TGTGCCAGCAGTCACGAGTTAGGGACTGAAGCTTTCTTT.

In DNA, the CDR3 is TGTGCCAGCAGATTTACCTTGGATACGCAGTATTTT. It yields the protein CASRFTLDTQYF. The chain combines TRBV13 with TRBJ2-3; D ambiguous. Germline CDR1 is PRHDT and CDR2 is FYEKMQ (reference sequence). This CDR3 spans 12 amino acids. V was pared by 6 bases and J by 6 bases, with 10 bases between. Combining the CDR3 with reference TRBV13 and TRBJ2-3 gives the whole variable domain AAGVIQSPRHLIKEKRETATLKCYPIPRHDTVYWYQQGPGQDPQFLISFYEKMQSDKGSIPDRFSAQQFSDYHSELNMSSLELGDSALYFCASRFTLDTQYFGPGTRLTVL.

The CDR3 reads CASSPSRDTQYF. For the CDR3, the DNA is TGTGCCAGCAGCCCTTCCCGCGATACGCAGTATTTT. The chain uses TRBV5-4 and TRBJ2-3; D gene unclear. Germline assignment: CDR1 SGHNT and CDR2 YYREEE (reference sequence). V gave up 4 bases and J gave up 6 bases, with 9 bases separating them. The CDR3 sequence is 12 residues long.

V usage is TRBV29-1 and J usage is TRBJ2-1; 14 bases fit TRBD2. V lost 6 bases and J lost 10; bases outside the gene matches: 8. The CDR3 runs 14 residues. Germline values: CDR1 SQVTM, CDR2 ANQGSEA. The CDR3 is CSVAGTSGRREQFF. The CDR3 DNA is TGCAGCGTGGCCGGGACTAGCGGGAGACGGGAGCAGTTCTTC.

This clone has just one count. This sequence joins TRBV30 and TRBJ1-3; no firm D call. Germline CDR1 and CDR2: GTSNPN and SVGIG (reference sequence). Between the trimmed V and J ends, which lost 2 bases and 0 bases, there was a span of 5 bases. The CDR3 runs 13 residues. The CDR3 nucleotides read TGTGCCTGGAGTCCGCGCTCTGGAAACACCATATATTTT. Protein: CAWSPRSGNTIYF.

The chain combines TRBV10-3 with TRBJ2-1; possible D gene TRBD1, 6 bases. Trimming left V 10 bases short and J 5 bases short, with 12 bases between. From germline, CDR1 is ENHRY and CDR2 SYGVKD. This CDR3 region has 12 residues. DNA of the CDR3: TGTGCCAACGGGGCAGGGGACAATGAGCAGTTCTTC. Translated: CANGAGDNEQFF.

A single count supports this clone. The chain employs TRBV7-2 and TRBJ2-2; TRBD2 agrees at 10 bases. There are 19 residues in the CDR3. Losses at the gene ends were 4 bases for V and 4 bases for J; bases not matched to a gene: 15. The germline V gene has CDR1 SGHTA and CDR2 FQGNSA. This CDR3 is CASSSWGLAPRRTTGELFF. The CDR3 bases are TGTGCCAGCAGCTCCTGGGGACTAGCGCCCCGGCGGACCACCGGGGAGCTGTTTTTT.

A note on this clone: Other nucleotide sequences from this sample produce the same CDR3. This rearrangement joins TRBV6-2 or TRBV6-3 to TRBJ1-1; D unclear. Trimming took 4 bases from V and 2 from J, leaving 5 bases between them. This CDR3 has 12 amino acids. Germline values: CDR1 MNHEY, CDR2 SVGEGT. The CDR3 DNA reads TGTGCCAGCAGTTTCGGCAACACTGAAGCTTTCTTT. Translated, it gives CASSFGNTEAFF.

This clone was counted only a few times. The chain combines TRBV10-1 with TRBJ2-2; perhaps TRBD2 as D (6 bases). V lost 3 bases, J lost 6 bases, and 17 bases lay in between. Germline loops: CDR1 WNHNN, CDR2 SYGVQD (reference sequence). This CDR3 is 16 amino acids long. The CDR3 reads CASSEAGGGVAGELFF. CDR3 sequence (DNA): TGCGCCAGCAGTGAAGCTGGGGGAGGTGTAGCCGGGGAGCTGTTTTTT.

The chain is built from TRBV6-5 and TRBJ1-4; TRBD1 might be the D (5 bases). Germline assignment: CDR1 MNHEY and CDR2 SVGAGI. The CDR3 consists of 15 residues. The ends were cut back, 6 bases at V and 3 bases at J, with 14 bases in the middle. The CDR3 DNA sequence: TGTGCCAGCAGCCCCCGAGGAGGGGCTAATGAAAAACTGTTTTTT. It encodes CASSPRGGANEKLFF.